Sequencing of this T cell receptor (beta chain) was carried out in a study of cytomegalovirus exposure and HLA in healthy donors. Points from the study as a whole: Per a later analysis, HLA-associated TCR beta chains showed more clonal expansion than other, equally common TCR beta chains.

Every donor was a healthy person donating bone marrow. At sampling all donors were nominally healthy, likely with unrecorded immune exposures. The length of the CDR3 is 14 residues. Trimming pared 5 bases from V and 6 bases from J, leaving 16 bases between. Germline V gives CDR1 KGHSH, CDR2 LQKENI. It was with 60 Vbeta and 13 Jbeta primers that the PCR ran. Under the authors' procedure: Around 10 million of the roughly 77 million unique TCR beta chains counted in a later analysis were shared. The assay was immunoSEQ multiplex PCR, and TCRdb's table has in-frame clones only and misses some. V and J calls and clone size are as listed in that table; D and trimming were resolved from the DNA. Among roughly 100,000 clones, around four fifths were seen once, and the ten largest hold approximately 1.7%. With regard to this clone: Its target is not known.

The chain combines TRBV18 with TRBJ1-1; D is undetermined. The sequencing sample was made of PBMCs. The source of this sequence is a woman aged 40-49 years in good health and CMV-seronegative. The CDR3: CASSSPTQRSEAFF. The CDR3 region has the DNA TGTGCCAGCTCATCTCCTACCCAGAGGTCTGAAGCTTTCTTT.